A single count supports the clone carrying this T cell receptor (beta chain). Original data processing: Reference gene primer amplification gave nucleated cell count estimates. Libraries were prepared by immunoSEQ multiplex PCR; TCRdb keeps only in-frame clonotypes and omits some of them. The D gene and trimming were derived from the DNA, and the V and J assignments and clone size from that table. The repertoire consists of a few hundred thousand clones, with around 80% occurring once and the leading ten covering less than 15%. The data belong to a study of blood T cell repertoires in COVID-19. Study-wide context: Spain, Italy and the United States supplied samples that represented acute and convalescent COVID-19. T cells, B-cell-depleted T cells, or PBMCs provided the cDNA or gDNA that served as material.

The TCR originated in a human donor in a cohort sampled during active COVID-19. The sequenced sample consisted of peripheral blood.

The CDR3 region is CASSPFSGANVLTF. The CDR3 DNA is TGTGCCAGCAGCCCCTTCTCTGGGGCCAACGTCCTGACTTTC. The rearrangement uses TRBV3-1 (or the pseudogene TRBV3-2) and TRBJ2-6, with D unclear. There are 14 residues in the CDR3. Germline V gives CDR1 LGHDT, CDR2 YNNKEL (reference sequence). Between the trimmed V and J ends, which lost 4 bases and 0 bases, there was a span of 4 bases.